Sequencing of this T cell receptor (beta chain) was carried out in a study of graft-versus-host responses after intestinal transplantation (dated by TCRdb to the early 2020s). For context, the study as a whole: The transplants that recipients got were multivisceral, liver-intestinal, or isolated intestinal. Every recipient was given anti-thymocyte globulin induction, then maintenance tacrolimus and steroids for roughly 3 years. After intestinal transplantation, graft-versus-host and host-versus-graft alloreactive T cell clones were followed in the graft, circulation and bone marrow using bulk TCR-beta CDR3 sequencing. Alloreactive clones were identified by sequencing pre-transplant mixed lymphocyte reaction products and comparing them with unstimulated pre-transplant donor and recipient T cells. A cohort of about two dozen intestinal transplant recipients, including one retransplant, was enrolled, and 3 patients lacking pretransplant specimens were excluded. A peak of at least 4% donor T cells among recipient peripheral blood mononuclear cells was the definition used for donor T cell macrochimerism. Samples from a few later patients were sequenced in-house on an Illumina MiSeq with MiXCR processing rather than by the commercial service.

As regards this clone: Its specific antigen is unknown. Within one base of it there is no much larger clone, and no base qualities were kept.

Library generation was performed with the immunoSEQ multiplex PCR assay. Adaptive Biotechnologies carried out high-throughput TCR-beta CDR3 sequencing of genomic DNA for most patients. As for the authors' bioinformatics: TCR sequencing data were retrieved from Adaptive's ImmunoSEQ software for 15 to 20 patients, whereas a few other patients were processed with MiXCR and VDJtools. CDR3 nucleotide sequences shared between donor and recipient were removed because the origin of such sequences could not be assigned. To count as alloreactive, a clone needed at least 2-fold expansion over unstimulated cells and a minimum CFSE-low frequency of 0.002% (template counts) or 0.001% (read counts). Clones detected in sequenced pre-transplant spleen, lymph node, or MLR CFSE-low populations of the donor or recipient were defined as mappable. The cumulative frequency of alloreactive clones was calculated as a percentage of all sequences, weighted by copy number. Not all clones reach the TCRdb copy of this immuneACCESS table, which keeps in-frame sequences only. Checked studies attribute under half of the gap to unresolved V genes and leave the rest unexplained. V and J calls plus clone size are reproduced from that table; the DNA served to infer D and trimming. Within this sample are about 40,000 clones, with roughly 89% of them counted one time only. The ten largest account for 2% to 3% of the sample.

Reading from cysteine to phenylalanine, the CDR3 counts 13 amino acids. Only CDR3 DNA remains: 39 bases, in frame from the first base. V ends up 4 bases short and J 1 base short, with an unmatched junction base count of 0. According to the germline V gene, CDR1 reads SGHTA and CDR2 reads FQGTGA. The paper's findings and limits, for the study overall: Early after transplant, declines in HvG clones were associated with peak levels of circulating GvH clones. High GvH to HvG T cell clonal ratios were observed in the allografts of patients with donor T cell macrochimerism. Conclusions were limited by the relatively low number and heterogeneity of intestinal transplant patients. GvH clones were detected in recipient bone marrow, and some appeared earlier in ileal mucosa or blood, consistent with an intestinal mucosal origin.

Blood samples were collected up to 4 times in the first month after transplant and then at least monthly when available. The sample was PBMCs, taken around 43 weeks after intestinal transplant. The rearrangement combines TRBV7-3 with TRBJ1-1, and 7 junctional nucleotides match TRBD1. This TCR derives from a human patient who received an intestinal transplant, so some T cells may come from the graft donor. The CDR3: CASSWDRNTEAFF. The sequenced DNA: TGTGCCAGCAGCTGGGACAGGAACACTGAAGCTTTCTTT. Reference TRBV7-3 and TRBJ1-1 genes cover what lies past the CDR3, so the full variable domain is GAGVSQTPSNKVTEKGKYVELRCDPISGHTALYWYRQSLGQGPEFLIYFQGTGAADDSGLPNDRFFAVRPEGSVSTLKIQRTERGDSAVYLCASSWDRNTEAFFGQGTRLTVV.